This T cell receptor (beta chain) was recovered during a study of cytomegalovirus exposure and HLA in healthy donors. Study overall: Out of roughly 200 million T cells, an earlier analysis found over 100 million unique TCR beta sequences in total. Study observations and caveats: Three chains tied to CMV proved CMV antigen-specific in vitro. Overall, approximately 150 TCR beta chains were annotated as cytomegalovirus-associated. Being indistinguishable, some V segments were excluded, TRBV6-2 and TRBV6-3 among them.

J lost 5 bases, V lost 5 bases, and 3 bases had no gene match. The V gene's germline CDR1 is KGHSH and CDR2 LQKENI. This CDR3 is built from 13 residues. For this clone: Antigen: not known.

A multiplex PCR was run with 60 Vbeta primers and 13 Jbeta primers. Assay: immunoSEQ multiplex PCR; the TCRdb copy retains only in-frame clones and omits some. This sample carries 150,000 to 200,000 clones, with roughly 0.83% going to the ten biggest clones. Material for sequencing was PBMCs. This clonotype was sampled from a woman under 30 in good health and CMV-seropositive. J is TRBJ1-5 and V is TRBV18; TRBD1 matches 7 bases. CDR3: CASSAGQDQPQHF. CDR3 bases: TGTGCCAGCTCAGCTGGACAGGATCAGCCCCAGCATTTT.